A selection of T cell receptor beta chains follows, all from one sample in a study of cytomegalovirus exposure and HLA in healthy donors. Some clones are missing from TCRdb's copy, which holds only in-frame ones; the method was immunoSEQ multiplex PCR. The table lists 250,000 to 350,000 clones, approximately 90% of them singletons. The material sequenced was PBMCs. The receptors shown here come from a man aged 35-49 years in good health and CMV-seropositive. Each CDR3 is given with its conserved first and last residue. The D gene is left open where the match is weak. Clone size is shown for a subset of rows, as once, few, many or a class of expanded clone.

v_call	clone_size	j_call	d_call	cdr3_nt	cdr3_aa
TRBV19	NA	TRBJ2-2	TRBD2	TGTGCCAGCTGCCGGAGGCTAGCGGGACACACCGGGGAGCTGTTTTTT	CASCRRLAGHTGELFF
TRBV29-1	NA	TRBJ2-1	NA	TGCAGCGTTGTTACAGGGAATGAGCAGTTCTTC	CSVVTGNEQFF
TRBV5-1	once	TRBJ2-1	NA	TGCGCCAGCAGCCTTCGGGGGACCCAAACCTATTACAATGAGCAGTTCTTC	CASSLRGTQTYYNEQFF
TRBV19	NA	TRBJ1-5	TRBD1	TGTGCCAGTAGTACGGGACAGGGGAATCAGCCCCAGCATTTT	CASSTGQGNQPQHF
TRBV4-2	NA	TRBJ2-1	TRBD2	TGTGCCAGCAGCCAAGAGACGGGGGGTCTACCGGGTGAGCAGTTCTTC	CASSQETGGLPGEQFF
TRBV6-5	NA	TRBJ2-7	TRBD2	TGTGCCAGCAGAATAGGACTAGCGGGAGTTTTAGAGCAGTACTTC	CASRIGLAGVLEQYF
TRBV5-5	NA	TRBJ2-7	TRBD1	TGTGCCAGCAGCTTGGCCCCGGGACAGTCCTACGAGCAGTACTTC	CASSLAPGQSYEQYF
TRBV25-1	NA	TRBJ2-2	NA	TGTGCCAGCAGTGCCTTAAACACCGGGGAGCTGTTTTTT	CASSALNTGELFF
TRBV11-3	NA	TRBJ2-7	NA	TGTGCCAGCAGCTTTAACAGGGCTTACGAGCAGTACTTC	CASSFNRAYEQYF
TRBV2	few	TRBJ1-1	NA	TGTGCCAGCAGTGATAACGGGGGTGGAGTAAGAACTGAAGCTTTCTTT	CASSDNGGGVRTEAFF
TRBV27	NA	TRBJ2-1	NA	TGTGCCAGCAGTTTAACTAGCTCCCTGTACAATGAGCAGTTCTTC	CASSLTSSLYNEQFF
TRBV18	NA	TRBJ1-2	TRBD1	TGTGCCAGCTCACCACGGGGACAGGGCGACTATGGCTACACCTTC	CASSPRGQGDYGYTF
TRBV10-3	NA	TRBJ2-7	TRBD2	TGTGCCATCAGGACCCCGGGACTAGCGGATAACGAGCAGTACTTC	CAIRTPGLADNEQYF
TRBV14	NA	TRBJ2-7	NA	TGTGCCAGCAGCCGTGGGCAGGGGTACGAGCAGTACTTC	CASSRGQGYEQYF
TRBV5-1	few	TRBJ2-3	NA	TGCGCCAGCAGCATGGGAAGACTAGATACGCAGTATTTT	CASSMGRLDTQYF
TRBV29-1	NA	TRBJ2-2	TRBD1	TGCAGCGTAGGACAGGGGAGGAACACCGGGGAGCTGTTTTTT	CSVGQGRNTGELFF
TRBV6-4	NA	TRBJ1-2	NA	TGTGCCAGCAGTGACTCAGGGAGGTATGGCTACACCTTC	CASSDSGRYGYTF
TRBV4-3	NA	TRBJ2-3	TRBD1	TGCGCCAGCAGCCAAGATCCCAAGACAGGGTATTTGACAGATACGCAGTATTTT	CASSQDPKTGYLTDTQYF
TRBV6-1	few	TRBJ2-5	TRBD1	TGTGCCAGTAACCGGGACAGGGTGAGCCAAGAGACCCAGTACTTC	CASNRDRVSQETQYF
TRBV28	few	TRBJ1-5	NA	TGTGCCAGCAGTTCGCAGGGTTTGGGCAATCAGCCCCAGCATTTT	CASSSQGLGNQPQHF
TRBV29-1	NA	TRBJ2-7	TRBD1	TGCAGCGTGACAGGGGGGGCTTCCTACGAGCAGTACTTC	CSVTGGASYEQYF
TRBV28	NA	TRBJ1-1	NA	TGTGCCACCAGAAACAGGGTGAACACTGAAGCTTTCTTT	CATRNRVNTEAFF
TRBV5-4	NA	TRBJ1-2	NA	TGTGCCAGCAGCTTGGTGGGGGCGGCCTATGGCTACACCTTC	CASSLVGAAYGYTF
TRBV4-3	NA	TRBJ2-7	TRBD2	TGCGCCAGCAGCCAGGAGGGACTAACCCACTCCTACGAGCAGTACTTC	CASSQEGLTHSYEQYF
TRBV9	once	TRBJ2-5	TRBD1	TGTGCCAGCAGCGGTGACAGGGGGATTCAAGAGACCCAGTACTTC	CASSGDRGIQETQYF
TRBV27	NA	TRBJ1-1	TRBD1	TGTGCCAGCAGCCTACAGGGGGCGATTGAAGCTTTCTTT	CASSLQGAIEAFF
TRBV27	NA	TRBJ2-3	TRBD2	TGTGCCAGCAGAAAACTAGCGGGAGGTACAGATACGCAGTATTTT	CASRKLAGGTDTQYF
TRBV18	NA	TRBJ1-3	TRBD1	TGTGCCAGCTCATCGGGACAGGGGAATCGAAACACCATATATTTT	CASSSGQGNRNTIYF
TRBV12-1	NA	TRBJ1-4	NA	TGTGCCAGCAGCTTCTACGACAGGGGGAAAGCTGAAAAACTGTTTTTT	CASSFYDRGKAEKLFF
TRBV29-1	NA	TRBJ2-1	NA	TGCAGCCTATCCGGGAGAGGATACAATGAGCAGTTCTTC	CSLSGRGYNEQFF